This entry lists 16 T cell receptor beta chains sequenced from one sample in a study of human T cells and chemical hapten exposure (dated by TCRdb to the early 2020s). Read against the paper, the sample's treatment or condition label means: therapeutic diphenylcyclopropenone sensitization with weekly scalp DPC. During library preparation, unique molecular identifiers were attached to individual cDNA molecules so that TCRs could be counted in a quantitative, reproducible way. TCRdb itself trimmed the public reads at Q25 with fastp, ran MiXCR and retained productive beta chains. One record per CDR3 amino acid sequence lists the most common genes and DNA. The sample has about 2,600 distinct CDR3 sequences on record, 40% to 45% of them singletons. Around 9.9% of the sample is taken by the ten largest. The sample here was whole blood, taken before DPC sensitization or 2, 6, or about 24 weeks after (not recorded which). These TCRs come from an adult with alopecia areata. Some clones in this sample may be carry-over from other donors' samples. This table probably holds off-target reads from a library built for another chain.

This chain connects TRBV7-3 to TRBJ1-1; 10 bases align to TRBD1. V was pared by 2 bases and J by 1 base, with 4 bases of the junction left unmatched. Germline CDR1 SGHTA, CDR2 FQGTGA. CDR3 size: 16 residues. CDR3 nucleotides: TGTGCCAGCAGCTTACAGGGGACAGGGGCGAACACTGAAGCTTTCTTT. Translation gives CASSLQGTGANTEAFF.

The CDR3 coding sequence is TGTGCCACCCAACCGGCCAGAAGTGGAACCCAGTACTTC. It encodes CATQPARSGTQYF. The chain couples TRBV7-2 to TRBJ2-5; D is unresolved. The germline gives CDR1 SGHTA, CDR2 FQGNSA. Deletions cut 10 bases from V and 8 bases from J, with 20 bases between. The CDR3 sequence is 13 residues long. Drawing the rest from reference TRBV7-2 and TRBJ2-5, the complete variable domain is GAGVSQSPSNKVTEKGKDVELRCDPISGHTALYWYRQSLGQGLEFLIYFQGNSAPDKSGLPSDRFSAERTGGSVSTLTIQRTQQEDSAVYLCATQPARSGTQYFGPGTRLLVL.

The V and J genes are TRBV20-1 and TRBJ1-1; D gene unclear. The CDR3 is 16 residues long. V lost 0 bases to trimming and J lost 4 bases, with 18 bases between them. Germline loops: CDR1 DFQATT, CDR2 SNEGSKA (reference sequence). CDR3: CSARDRADAWGTEAFF. In DNA, the CDR3 is TGCAGTGCTAGAGATAGGGCAGACGCATGGGGCACTGAAGCTTTCTTT.

This chain connects TRBV14 to TRBJ2-4; 8 positions agree with TRBD2. V lost 4 bases and J lost 10; bases outside the gene matches: 6. The CDR3 sequence is 13 residues long. Germline loops: CDR1 SGHDN, CDR2 FVKESK. DNA of the CDR3: TGTGCCAGCAGCCTCCTCCGGGGGGGTATTCAGTACTTC. This sequence encodes CASSLLRGGIQYF.

The table lists this clonotype with a few counts. The genes are TRBV5-1 and TRBJ2-5; no firm D call. This CDR3 comprises 13 residues. Germline V lookup: CDR1 SGHRS, CDR2 YFSETQ. The germline V and J ends were trimmed by 1 base and 1 base, with 5 bases remaining between them. The CDR3 DNA reads TGCGCCAGCAGCTTGAGCCCCCAAGAGACCCAGTACTTC. It translates to CASSLSPQETQYF.

The chain employs TRBV18 and TRBJ2-1; TRBD1 might be the D (5 bases). This CDR3 has 14 amino acids. V lost 0 bases and J 6 bases, leaving 9 bases between the germline ends. Germline lookup yields CDR1 KGHSH and CDR2 LQKENI. CDR3 residues: CASSPPGVINEQFF. CDR3 nucleotides: TGTGCCAGCTCACCACCAGGGGTCATCAATGAGCAGTTCTTC.

This chain links TRBV15 with TRBJ2-1; D may correspond to TRBD1 or TRBD2 (6 bases each). V lost 3 bases to trimming and J lost 0 bases, with 12 bases between them. CDR1 is LNHNV and CDR2 is YYDKDF in the germline V gene (reference sequence). The CDR3 totals 16 residues. The CDR3 DNA reads as TGTGCCACCAGCAGGGGGGGCCTTAGCTCCTACAATGAGCAGTTCTTC. Residues: CATSRGGLSSYNEQFF.

The rearrangement joins TRBV20-1 to TRBJ2-7, with 9 bases aligning to TRBD2. Germline trimming cut 2 bases from V and 3 bases from J; bases unmatched to any gene: 11. Germline assignment: CDR1 DFQATT and CDR2 SNEGSKA (reference sequence). CDR3 length: 16 amino acids. The CDR3 DNA reads TGCAGTGCTAGAAGCCTGTCCGGCGGGAGGGGCTACGAGCAGTACTTC. Its protein product is CSARSLSGGRGYEQYF.

This sequence joins TRBV27 and TRBJ2-7; a possible D gene is TRBD1 (6 bases). V was clipped by 4 bases and J by 1 base, with 17 bases between them. There are 16 residues in the CDR3. In germline, CDR1 is MNHEY, CDR2 SMNVEV (reference sequence). The CDR3 protein is CASSSPGAGESYEQYF. CDR3 DNA sequence: TGTGCCAGCAGTTCCCCCGGCGCAGGGGAATCCTACGAGCAGTACTTC.

This clonotype was seen a handful of times. V usage is TRBV6-1 and J usage is TRBJ2-5; weak D call: TRBD1 (6 bases). Trimming cost V 3 bases and J 4 bases, with 6 bases left between them. Germline values: CDR1 MNHNS, CDR2 SASEGT. CDR3 length: 12 amino acids. CDR3 coding DNA: TGTGCCAGCAGTGACAGGGGAGAGACCCAGTACTTC. This encodes CASSDRGETQYF.

This rearrangement joins TRBV5-1 to TRBJ2-2, with D possibly being TRBD1 (6 bases). Trimming removed 4 bases at V and 2 bases at J, with 9 bases between. Germline CDR1 SGHRS, CDR2 YFSETQ. This CDR3 has 14 residues. CDR3 DNA: TGCGCCAGCAGCGGGACATCTAACACCGGGGAGCTGTTTTTT. Its protein product is CASSGTSNTGELFF.

The chain couples TRBV7-2 to TRBJ2-7; 7 nucleotides match TRBD2. The CDR3 is 15 amino acids. Germline CDR1 reads SGHTA; CDR2 reads FQGNSA. V lost 2 bases, J lost 4 bases, and 8 bases stayed unmatched. The CDR3 DNA reads as TGTGCCAGCAGCTTAAAGTCTAGCGGATATTACGAGCAGTACTTC. It is translated as CASSLKSSGYYEQYF.

This clonotype was detected only a few times. The genes are TRBV2 and TRBJ2-3; 12 positions agree with TRBD2. V gave up 7 bases and J gave up 3 bases; unmatched junction bases: 5. CDR3 length: 15 residues. Per the germline V gene, CDR1 is SNHLY and CDR2 is FYNNEI. DNA of the CDR3: TGTGCCAGCAAATCGACTAGCGGGAGTACAGATACGCAGTATTTT. The encoded protein is CASKSTSGSTDTQYF.

The chain combines TRBV21-1 with TRBJ2-7; TRBD2, as called in the table, went unchecked against the DNA. TRBV21-1 is termed a pseudogene. This CDR3 is 11 amino acids long. CDR3 sequence reads: CASSSPPEQYF. The CDR3 DNA follows: TGTGCCAGCAGCTCCCCTCCCGAGCAGTACTTC.

The V call is TRBV28, the J call TRBJ2-7; D is ambiguous. CDR3 length: 11 amino acids. Germline loops: CDR1 MDHEN, CDR2 SYDVKM. Trimming cost V 6 bases and J 7 bases, with 10 bases left between them. The CDR3 region has the DNA TGTGCCAGCAGGTACCTTGGAGAGCAGTACTTC. It specifies CASRYLGEQYF.

This chain links TRBV27 with TRBJ2-1; TRBD2 matches 8 bases. The germline V gene has CDR1 MNHEY and CDR2 SMNVEV (reference sequence). J was trimmed by 1 base and V by 5 bases; bases with no gene match: 4. The length of the CDR3 is 15 residues. CDR3 protein: CASSVLAVSYNEQFF. Written as DNA, the CDR3 is TGTGCCAGCAGTGTACTAGCGGTTTCCTACAATGAGCAGTTCTTC.